Below are 17 T cell receptor beta chains sequenced from a single sample in a study of T cell repertoires in cytomegalovirus infection. Each CDR3 protein gets one entry after TCRdb re-called the reads with MiXCR. Among about 230,000 distinct CDR3 sequences listed, roughly 20% were seen once. Sequenced material: CD8+ T cells from PBMCs. The receptors were gathered from a human donor in good health (CMV status not recorded). Some clones in this sample may be carry-over from other donors' samples.

There are a few counts of this clonotype. The genes are TRBV5-1 and TRBJ2-3, with TRBD2 as a possible D gene (5 bases). In germline, CDR1 is SGHRS, CDR2 YFSETQ. V was trimmed by 3 bases and J by 1 base, leaving 12 bases between them. This CDR3 is built from 15 residues. CDR3 bases: TGCGCCAGCAGCTCGACTATGGACGGCACAGATACGCAGTATTTT. This encodes CASSSTMDGTDTQYF.

This clonotype came up a few times. V usage is TRBV19 and J usage is TRBJ1-1; no firm D call. The CDR3 is made up of 12 amino acids. Per germline, CDR1 LNHDA and CDR2 SQIVND (reference sequence). Trimming removed 7 bases at V and 0 bases at J, with 6 bases between. The CDR3 DNA sequence: TGTGCCAGTAACGGCTTGAACACTGAAGCTTTCTTT. Translating gives CASNGLNTEAFF.

A few counts support this clonotype. The chain couples TRBV10-3 to TRBJ2-5; D remains unclear. The CDR3 loop spans 14 amino acids. V lost 2 bases, J lost 0 bases, and 7 bases lay in between. Germline assignment: CDR1 ENHRY and CDR2 SYGVKD. CDR3 bases: TGTGCCATCAGTGAGGGCAAGTACCAAGAGACCCAGTACTTC. Residues: CAISEGKYQETQYF.

This chain joins TRBV2 and TRBJ2-1; 8 bases agree with TRBD1. V lost 0 bases to trimming and J lost 7 bases; unmatched junction nucleotides: 11. This CDR3 spans 17 amino acids. Germline V gene sequence: CDR1 SNHLY, CDR2 FYNNEI. CDR3 nucleotide sequence: TGTGCCAGCAGTGAAGCGCTCGGACAGGGCCCTTGGAATGAGCAGTTCTTC. The encoded protein is CASSEALGQGPWNEQFF.

This chain uses TRBV28 with TRBJ2-7, with TRBD1 identical over 9 bases. Trimming cost V 7 bases and J 4 bases; bases outside gene matches: 5. The germline CDR1 and CDR2 sequences are MDHEN and SYDVKM. The CDR3 runs 13 residues. The CDR3 DNA sequence: TGTGCCAGCATTGACAGGGGGGGGTACGAGCAGTACTTC. As protein: CASIDRGGYEQYF.

Only a few counts were recorded for this clonotype. J is TRBJ2-1 and V is TRBV7-2, with no clear D. V was cut by 1 base and J by 1 base, with 8 bases left in between. This CDR3 spans 15 amino acids. Germline CDR1 is SGHTA and CDR2 is FQGNSA. The CDR3, as DNA: TGTGCCAGCAGCTTAGGACTTCTATCCTACAATGAGCAGTTCTTC. Translation gives CASSLGLLSYNEQFF.

The chain carries TRBV7-6 and TRBJ1-1, with TRBD1 identical over 9 bases. Germline CDR1 SGHVS, CDR2 FNYEAQ. Germline trimming cut 5 bases from V and 1 base from J; bases unmatched to any gene: 14. The CDR3 sequence is 18 residues long. Written as DNA, the CDR3 is TGTGCCAGCAGCATTTCGGGACAGGGCCGGATAGGGAACACTGAAGCTTTCTTT. This sequence encodes CASSISGQGRIGNTEAFF. Full variable domain (rest looked up from reference TRBV7-6 and TRBJ1-1): GAGVSQSPRYKVTKRGQDVALRCDPISGHVSLYWYRQALGQGPEFLTYFNYEAQQDKSGLPNDRFSAERPEGSISTLTIQRTEQRDSAMYRCASSISGQGRIGNTEAFFGQGTRLTVV.

The chain carries TRBV29-1 and TRBJ2-7, with TRBD2 identical over 7 bases. The CDR3 extends over 17 amino acids. Germline CDR1 reads SQVTM; CDR2 reads ANQGSEA. V gave up 0 bases and J gave up 3 bases; unmatched junction bases: 14. In DNA form, the CDR3 reads TGCAGCGTTGAAGATCGAACCCGCGGGGGTGGAAACTACGAGCAGTACTTC. Translated, it gives CSVEDRTRGGGNYEQYF.

CDR3 protein: CASSLEQFSSYEQYF. Written as DNA, the CDR3 is TGTGCCAGCAGCTTGGAACAGTTCAGCTCCTACGAGCAGTACTTC. The V gene is TRBV5-6, the J gene TRBJ2-7; D remains ambiguous. V lost 0 bases and J 0 bases, leaving 10 bases between the germline ends. The CDR3 is made up of 15 amino acids. Looked up from germline, CDR1 is SGHDT and CDR2 is YYEEEE.

The chain is built from TRBV24-1 and TRBJ2-2, with TRBD2 matching over 11 bases. Trimming at V came to 9 bases and at J to 7 bases, leaving 12 bases not matched to a gene. Germline CDR1 and CDR2: KGHDR and SFDVKD. The CDR3 length is 16 residues. The CDR3 DNA reads TGTGCCACCGTTATAGCGGGGGGGATTCATGTCGGGGAGCTGTTTTTT. It codes for CATVIAGGIHVGELFF.

This clonotype was counted a few times. The V and J genes are TRBV7-2 and TRBJ2-1; D is unresolved. The germline V gene has CDR1 SGHTA and CDR2 FQGNSA. V lost 5 bases to trimming and J lost 6 bases, with 8 bases between them. The CDR3 sequence is 12 residues long. This CDR3 reads CASSAMGNEQFF. CDR3 in DNA: TGTGCCAGCAGCGCAATGGGCAATGAGCAGTTCTTC.

This clonotype has a handful of counts. This chain joins TRBV7-9 and TRBJ2-1; 9 positions match TRBD1. The CDR3 runs to 13 residues. Trimming took 4 bases from V and 10 from J; bases not matched to a gene: 5. The V gene's germline CDR1 is SEHNR and CDR2 FQNEAQ (reference sequence). The CDR3 protein is CASSWTGAGEQFF. In DNA form, the CDR3 reads TGTGCCAGCAGCTGGACAGGGGCTGGGGAGCAGTTCTTC.

This chain connects TRBV28 to TRBJ1-1, with 7 bases identical to TRBD1. The junction had 9 bases not matched to a gene; V was cut back by 3 bases and J by 5 bases. The CDR3 spans 15 residues. Germline CDR1 is MDHEN and CDR2 is SYDVKM. CDR3 nucleotide sequence: TGTGCCAGCAGTTTGGAGGGCAGGGGGTGGACTGAAGCTTTCTTT. As protein: CASSLEGRGWTEAFF.

This clonotype was detected only once. At one of its ends the junction is not consistent with the germline gene, which may arise from a read error. The J gene is TRBJ2-4, the V gene TRBV12-3 or TRBV12-4; a possible D gene is TRBD1 (6 bases). The CDR3 loop spans 15 amino acids. Here the CDR3 DNA reads TGTGCCAACAGTTTGCCAGGGGCTGCCAAAAACATTCAGTACTTC. Its protein is CANSLPGAAKNIQYF.

V is TRBV19 and J is TRBJ2-2; no reliable D call. CDR3 size: 14 residues. The germline V gene has CDR1 LNHDA and CDR2 SQIVND (reference sequence). V was pared by 2 bases and J by 5 bases, with 9 bases between. This CDR3 is CASSILTPTGELFF. The CDR3 coding sequence is TGTGCCAGTAGTATATTGACACCGACCGGGGAGCTGTTTTTT.

The chain recombines TRBV5-5 with TRBJ2-5, with 7 nucleotides matching TRBD1. There are 14 residues in the CDR3. The V segment lost 2 bases and the J segment 3 bases; nucleotides outside the gene matches: 4. CDR1 is SGHKS and CDR2 is YYEKEE in the germline V gene (reference sequence). The CDR3 sequence: CASSFGDREETQYF. The CDR3, as DNA: TGTGCCAGCAGCTTTGGGGACAGAGAAGAGACCCAGTACTTC.

The chain has TRBV4-1 and TRBJ1-1; D is unclear. This CDR3 contains 15 residues. Trimming removed 5 bases from V and 5 bases from J, with 18 bases in between. Germline V gene lookup returns CDR1 MGHRA and CDR2 YSYEKL. Written as DNA, the CDR3 is TGCGCCAGCAGCTACAGCCTCGATTTAGGAACTGAAGCTTTCTTT. Translated, it gives CASSYSLDLGTEAFF.